This T cell receptor (beta chain) stems from a study of blood T cell repertoires in COVID-19. Study details: Sites in the United States, Italy and Spain provided acute and convalescent COVID-19 samples.

Germline CDR1 reads LGHNA; CDR2 reads YNFKEQ. The CDR3 is 16 residues long. After removal of 5 bases from V and 0 bases from J, the junction contained 8 bases not matched to a gene. A Seattle source enrolled patients during active infection and followed them longitudinally. Original analysis: Counts of nucleated cells, estimated from reference gene primer amplification, were obtained. TCRdb keeps only in-frame clones here, not all; method: immunoSEQ multiplex PCR. V, J and clone size reflect that table, while D and trimming were determined from the DNA. The sample records around 400,000 clones, approximately 87% being singletons.

This clonotype was obtained from a woman aged 55-69 years with COVID-19, enrolled during active disease. The genes are TRBV4-2 and TRBJ2-3; 7 bases are a match to TRBD2. Sequencing used peripheral blood. DNA for the CDR3: TGTGCCAGCAGCAAACCGGGGAGGGGAAGCACAGATACGCAGTATTTT. It yields the protein CASSKPGRGSTDTQYF.